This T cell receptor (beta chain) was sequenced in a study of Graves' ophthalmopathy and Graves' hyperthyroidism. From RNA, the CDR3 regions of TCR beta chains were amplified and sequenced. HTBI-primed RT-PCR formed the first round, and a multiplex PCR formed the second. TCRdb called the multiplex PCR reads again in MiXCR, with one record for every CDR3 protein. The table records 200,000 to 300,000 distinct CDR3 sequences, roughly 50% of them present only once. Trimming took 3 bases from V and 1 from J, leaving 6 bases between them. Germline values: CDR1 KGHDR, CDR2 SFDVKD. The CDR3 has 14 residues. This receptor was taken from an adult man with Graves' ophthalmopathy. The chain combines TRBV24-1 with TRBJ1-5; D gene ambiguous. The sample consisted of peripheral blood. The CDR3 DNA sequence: TGTGCCACCAGTGATCCCGGAAGCAATCAGCCCCAGCATTTT. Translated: CATSDPGSNQPQHF.